The source of this TCR beta chain is a study of radiation and T cells in renal cell carcinoma. General observations from the study: From baseline, blood top tumor clonotypes peaked at 2 weeks post-radiation. No pretreatment tumor biopsies were available for baseline clonotypes.

Some clones are missing from TCRdb's copy, which holds only in-frame ones; the method was immunoSEQ multiplex PCR. This table holds approximately 90,000 clones, about 85% found once. Time point defined: blood 4 weeks post-SBRT, at nephrectomy. Sample treatment: 15 Gy SBRT to primary tumor, nephrectomy 4 weeks later. Nephrectomy followed 15 Gy stereotactic body radiation by 4 weeks. The length of the CDR3 is 12 residues. Germline CDR1 and CDR2: SEHNR and FQNEAQ (reference sequence). The ends were cut back, 0 bases at V and 6 bases at J, with 6 bases in the middle. Regarding this clone: Its specificity is not known.

Source: blood, taken from a patient whose treatment included radiotherapy and nephrectomy. V usage is TRBV7-9 and J usage is TRBJ2-7; D ambiguous. The clonotype comes from a man aged 45-65 years with renal cell carcinoma. CDR3 in DNA: TGTGCCAGCAGCTTAGCGGGTTCCGAGCAGTACTTC. This sequence encodes CASSLAGSEQYF.